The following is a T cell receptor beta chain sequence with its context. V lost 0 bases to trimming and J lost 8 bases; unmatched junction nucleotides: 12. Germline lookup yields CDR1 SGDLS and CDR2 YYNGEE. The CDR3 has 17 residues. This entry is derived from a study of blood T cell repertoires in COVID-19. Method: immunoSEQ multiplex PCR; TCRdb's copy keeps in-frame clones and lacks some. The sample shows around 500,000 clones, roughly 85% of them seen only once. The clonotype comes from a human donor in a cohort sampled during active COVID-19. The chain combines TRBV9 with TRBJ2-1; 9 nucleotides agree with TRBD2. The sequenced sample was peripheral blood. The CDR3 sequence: CASSVEPLAGGMDEQFF. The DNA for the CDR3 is TGTGCCAGCAGCGTAGAACCCCTCGCGGGAGGGATGGATGAGCAGTTCTTC.